This T cell receptor (beta chain) was profiled in a study of T cells in Graves' hyperthyroidism and ophthalmopathy. RNA transcripts gave rise to amplified TCR beta CDR3 regions. A first-round RT-PCR of the TCR CDR3 used the HTBI primer set. MiXCR, run by TCRdb on the multiplex PCR reads, gives a single entry per CDR3 protein. Seen here are about 580,000 distinct CDR3 sequences, about 15% observed once, and the top ten hold 5.8%. This clonotype was picked up many times. After removal of 4 bases from V and 5 bases from J, the junction contained 5 bases not matched to a gene. The length of the CDR3 is 15 residues. Any patient presenting with uncontrolled infection, other autoimmune disease, pregnancy or lactation was left out. From more than 8 ml of fresh peripheral blood, PBMCs were isolated.

V gene TRBV12-3 or TRBV12-4 combines with J gene TRBJ1-4; 9 positions match TRBD1. The origin of this receptor is a woman in her thirties with Graves' hyperthyroidism that later progressed to Graves' ophthalmopathy. The sample comprised blood. The CDR3 nucleotides read TGTGCCAGCAGTTACCCCGGGACAGGGAATGAAAAACTGTTTTTT. Protein: CASSYPGTGNEKLFF.